This TCR beta chain was captured in a study of cytomegalovirus exposure and HLA in healthy donors. Findings and caveats of the study: The study flagged approximately 180 TCR beta chains as cytomegalovirus-associated.

On this clone itself: Its antigen is unknown.

PCR used 60 Vbeta primers and 13 Jbeta primers. The data were produced by immunoSEQ multiplex PCR, yet TCRdb's version contains in-frame clones alone and is incomplete. Of 94,000 or so clones in the sample, around three quarters are singletons; the top ten hold more than 7%. This CDR3 has 14 residues. The germline V gene has CDR1 MRHNA and CDR2 SNTAGT. V gave up 6 bases and J gave up 5 bases; unmatched junction bases: 6. The sequenced sample was PBMCs. The clonotype comes from a man aged 55 to 70 in good health and CMV-seronegative. V and J are TRBV6-4 and TRBJ2-2; 7 bases agree with TRBD2. CDR3 DNA: TGTGCCAGCAGCAAAAACGGGGGGACCGGGGAGCTGTTTTTT. This codes for CASSKNGGTGELFF.